This TCR beta chain was identified in a study of cytomegalovirus exposure and HLA in healthy donors. In regard to this clone: As yet, its antigen is unknown.

60 Vbeta and 13 Jbeta primers were used in PCR. Only in-frame clones appear in the TCRdb table, and some are missing; sequencing was by immunoSEQ multiplex PCR. The repertoire consists of 130,000 or so clones, with 70% to 85% occurring once and the leading ten covering approximately 1.5%. Overall study findings and caveats: Further analysis was carried out later, and it showed several of the most significant clusters appearing linked to common viral pathogens. Reportedly, a later analysis found an Asian-associated ancestry cluster had fewer N-insertions than the approximately 640-donor mean.

The CDR3 extends over 15 amino acids. Germline V gene lookup returns CDR1 SGHNT and CDR2 YENEEA. V gave up 6 bases and J gave up 0 bases; unmatched junction bases: 8. The receptor's source is a female donor in good health and CMV-seronegative. Sequencing was carried out using PBMCs. This chain links TRBV11-3 with TRBJ2-7, with 7 nucleotides matching TRBD2. The CDR3: CASSLAAGSSYEQYF. CDR3 DNA sequence: TGTGCCAGCAGTCTAGCGGCGGGTAGCTCCTACGAGCAGTACTTC. The whole variable domain, remainder taken from reference TRBV11-3 and TRBJ2-7, is EAGVVQSPRYKIIEKKQPVAFWCNPISGHNTLYWYLQNLGQGPELLIRYENEEAVDDSQLPKDRFSAERLKGVDSTLKIQPAELGDSAVYLCASSLAAGSSYEQYFGPGTRLTVT.